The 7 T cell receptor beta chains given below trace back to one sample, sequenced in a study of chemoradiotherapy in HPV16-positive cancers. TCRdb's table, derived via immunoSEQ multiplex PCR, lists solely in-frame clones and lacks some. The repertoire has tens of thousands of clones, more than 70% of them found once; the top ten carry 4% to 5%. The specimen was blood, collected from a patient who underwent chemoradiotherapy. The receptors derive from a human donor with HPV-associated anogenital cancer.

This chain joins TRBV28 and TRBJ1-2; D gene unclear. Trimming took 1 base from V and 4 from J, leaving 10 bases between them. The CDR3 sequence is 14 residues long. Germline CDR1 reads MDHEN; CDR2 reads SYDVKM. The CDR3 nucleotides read TGTGCCAGCAGTTTATTAGCAGTCCCCTATGGCTACACCTTC. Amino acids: CASSLLAVPYGYTF.

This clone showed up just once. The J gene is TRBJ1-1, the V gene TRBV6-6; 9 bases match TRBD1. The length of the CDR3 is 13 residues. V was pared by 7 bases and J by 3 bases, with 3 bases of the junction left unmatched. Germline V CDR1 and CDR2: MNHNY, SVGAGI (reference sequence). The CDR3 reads CASTGQGYTEAFF. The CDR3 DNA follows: TGTGCCAGCACCGGACAGGGGTACACTGAAGCTTTCTTT.

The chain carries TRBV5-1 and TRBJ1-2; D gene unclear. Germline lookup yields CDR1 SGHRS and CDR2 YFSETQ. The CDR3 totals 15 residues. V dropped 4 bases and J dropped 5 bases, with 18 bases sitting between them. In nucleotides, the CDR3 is TGCGCCAGCAGCACAGCGAATACGGGAACTTATGGCTACACCTTC. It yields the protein CASSTANTGTYGYTF.

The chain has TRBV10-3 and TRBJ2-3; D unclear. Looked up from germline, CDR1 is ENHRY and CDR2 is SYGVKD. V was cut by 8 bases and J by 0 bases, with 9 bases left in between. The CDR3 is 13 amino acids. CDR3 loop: CAIDDGSTDTQYF. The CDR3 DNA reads TGTGCCATCGACGACGGTAGCACAGATACGCAGTATTTT.

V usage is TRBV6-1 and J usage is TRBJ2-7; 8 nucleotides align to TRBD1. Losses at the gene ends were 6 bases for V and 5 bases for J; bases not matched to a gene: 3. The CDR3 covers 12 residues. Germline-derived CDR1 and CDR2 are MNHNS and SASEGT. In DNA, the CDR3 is TGTGCCAGCAGGGACAGGGTCCACGAGCAGTACTTC. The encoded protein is CASRDRVHEQYF.

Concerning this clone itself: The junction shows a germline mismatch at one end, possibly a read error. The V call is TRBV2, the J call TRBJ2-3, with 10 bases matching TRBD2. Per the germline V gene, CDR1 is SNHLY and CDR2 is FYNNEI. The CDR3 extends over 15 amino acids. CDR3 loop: CASREGTSATDTQYF. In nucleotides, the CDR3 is TGTGCCAGCAGGGAAGGGACTAGCGCCACAGATACGCAGTATTTT.

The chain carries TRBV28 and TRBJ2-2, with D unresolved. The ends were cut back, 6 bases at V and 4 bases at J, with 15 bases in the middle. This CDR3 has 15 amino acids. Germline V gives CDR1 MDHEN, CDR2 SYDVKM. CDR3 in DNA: TGTGCCAGCAGGACCCCGGGCAGATTCACCGGGGAGCTGTTTTTT. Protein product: CASRTPGRFTGELFF.